The next 4 T cell receptor beta chains were all read from a single sample in a study of beta chain features in type 1 diabetes (dated by TCRdb to between 2017 and 2018). Libraries were built with the immunoSEQ multiplex PCR assay. All of the isolated RNA was reverse transcribed with the High Capacity cDNA Reverse Transcription Kit, so expressed TCRB transcripts were sequenced. TCRdb re-hosts the immuneACCESS table, in-frame sequences only. Its copies lack some clones; in the studies checked, an unresolved V gene accounts for under half of them, and the cause for the rest is not known. The sample table records about 230,000 clones; 9% to 10% of these occur just once. Of the sample, around 0.031% falls within the top ten clones. The material sequenced was naive CD4+ T cells from blood. This specimen's cell subset or site label, interpreted: true naive CD4+ T cells. The receptor source for this set is a woman under 30 in good health.

This clone has a handful of counts. The junction departs from germline at one end; a sequencing error may be responsible. This rearrangement joins TRBV7-9 to TRBJ2-1, with 7 bases lining up with TRBD2. This CDR3 region has 15 residues. Germline-derived CDR1 and CDR2 are SEHNR and FQNEAQ (reference sequence). The CDR3 DNA reads as TGTGCCAGCAGCATCTCCGGGACTACATACACTGAGCAGTTCTTC. It translates to CASSISGTTYTEQFF.

V and J are TRBV10-2 and TRBJ2-1, with D perhaps TRBD2 (5 bases). This CDR3 has 16 amino acids. V shed 4 bases and J shed 0 bases, with 13 bases lying between them. Germline V gene data show CDR1 as WSHSY and CDR2 as SAAADI. The CDR3 loop is CASSGARASSYNEQFF. CDR3 bases: TGCGCCAGCAGTGGAGCGAGGGCGAGCTCCTACAATGAGCAGTTCTTC.

Only a few counts were recorded for this clone. The chain joins TRBV20-1 to TRBJ1-1; D might be TRBD1 (5 bases). This CDR3 is 11 amino acids long. From germline, CDR1 is DFQATT and CDR2 SNEGSKA (reference sequence). The CDR3: CSTEAGAEAFF. CDR3 nucleotide sequence: TGCAGCACAGAGGCGGGGGCTGAAGCTTTCTTT.

The rearrangement links TRBV30 to TRBJ2-4; D call uncertain. The germline gives CDR1 GTSNPN, CDR2 SVGIG (reference sequence). V was shortened by 0 bases and J by 2 bases, with 11 bases between the two germline ends. The CDR3 is 15 amino acids. The CDR3 DNA reads as TGTGCCTGGAGTGTTGACCAGCGCTCCAAAAACATTCAGTACTTC. Encoded protein: CAWSVDQRSKNIQYF.